This T cell receptor beta chain was recovered during a study of T cells in Graves' hyperthyroidism and ophthalmopathy. Study results and limitations: It was a median about 6 months before onset that the model predicted ophthalmopathy.

This clonotype was found a few times. Its antigen remains unknown. The investigators amplified TCR beta CDR3 regions from RNA transcripts. The primer set for the first-round RT-PCR of the TCR CDR3 was HTBI. Via MiXCR, TCRdb re-called the multiplex PCR reads, giving one row per CDR3 protein. The sample holds hundreds of thousands of distinct CDR3 sequences, approximately 14% seen once. Based on clinical symptoms, serum thyroxine and TRAb, thyroid ultrasound and orbital computed tomography, diagnoses were reached. The germline CDR1 and CDR2 sequences are LNHDA and SQIVND (reference sequence). Trimming removed 2 bases at V and 6 bases at J, with 25 bases between. The CDR3 spans 19 residues.

The TCR originated in a woman between 50 and 59 years old with Graves' ophthalmopathy. The sequenced sample consisted of blood. V is TRBV19 and J is TRBJ2-2, with D perhaps TRBD2 (5 bases). CDR3 sequence: CASSIIRRQPRRIAGELFF. The CDR3 DNA reads as TGTGCCAGTAGTATAATCCGGAGGCAGCCCAGAAGGATTGCCGGGGAGCTGTTTTTT.